These 20 T cell receptor beta chains were sequenced from one sample in a study of cytotoxic CD8 clonotypes in ibrutinib-treated CLL. The data were produced by immunoSEQ multiplex PCR, yet TCRdb's version contains in-frame clones alone and is incomplete. The sample includes 70,000 to 80,000 clones, over 65% of them seen just once. The input for sequencing was PBMCs, taken after 24 months of ibrutinib treatment. The receptors shown here come from a human donor with chronic lymphocytic leukemia.

This sequence joins TRBV29-1 and TRBJ2-1; D possibly corresponds to TRBD2 (7 bases). The CDR3 spans 12 residues. The V gene lost 6 bases and the J gene lost 12 bases, with 18 bases spanning the gap. Germline CDR1 SQVTM, CDR2 ANQGSEA. The DNA of the CDR3 is TGCAGCGTGGGGGAGGGGGGCTTGCGGCAGTTCTTC. Amino acids: CSVGEGGLRQFF.

The chain employs TRBV19 and TRBJ2-7, with TRBD2 identical over 15 bases. Looked up from germline, CDR1 is LNHDA and CDR2 is SQIVND (reference sequence). J lost 6 bases, V lost 4 bases, and 10 bases had no gene match. This CDR3 contains 17 residues. CDR3 DNA: TGTGCCAGTAGTAATACGGGACTAGCGGGAGGATTGTCCGAGCAGTACTTC. It yields the protein CASSNTGLAGGLSEQYF.

V gene TRBV6-6 combines with J gene TRBJ1-2; D uncertain. In germline, CDR1 is MNHNY, CDR2 SVGAGI (reference sequence). The CDR3 length is 14 residues. Trimming stripped 2 bases from V and 7 bases from J, with 14 bases between. As DNA, the CDR3 is TGTGCCAGCAGTTACCGGGCCGGGATGACTGGCTACACCTTC. Translated: CASSYRAGMTGYTF.

The CDR3 loop reads CAWRTGLLIYNEQFF. Written as DNA, the CDR3 is TGTGCCTGGAGAACGGGACTCTTAATTTACAATGAGCAGTTCTTC. This chain links TRBV30 with TRBJ2-1; the D gene is possibly TRBD2 (6 bases). V lost 3 bases to trimming and J lost 4 bases, with 16 bases between them. Germline CDR1 GTSNPN, CDR2 SVGIG (reference sequence). The CDR3 sequence is 15 residues long. The full variable domain, completed using reference TRBV30 and TRBJ2-1, is SQTIHQWPATLVQPVGSPLSLECTVEGTSNPNLYWYRQAAGRGLQLLFYSVGIGQISSEVPQNLSASRPQDRQFILSSKKLLLSDSGFYLCAWRTGLLIYNEQFFGPGTRLTVL.

V gene TRBV23-1 combines with J gene TRBJ2-2; D gene unclear. TRBV23-1 is an ORF for which the function is uncertain. This CDR3 has 10 amino acids. Trimming left V 2 bases short and J 13 bases short, with 5 bases between. The CDR3 is CASSQEGLFF. The CDR3 DNA follows: TGCGCCAGCAGTCAAGAAGGGCTGTTTTTT.

The V and J genes are TRBV18 and TRBJ2-3; TRBD2 aligns across 11 bases. Germline CDR1 and CDR2: KGHSH and LQKENI. The V and J ends lost 3 bases and 3 bases, in that order; junction bases with no gene match: 8. This CDR3 contains 17 residues. The CDR3 nucleotides are TGTGCCAGCTCACCCTTAGCGGGAGGGCCCTCGACAGATACGCAGTATTTT. Amino acid sequence: CASSPLAGGPSTDTQYF.

The V call is TRBV7-3, the J call TRBJ2-5; D not resolved. The length of the CDR3 is 13 residues. The V gene lost 4 bases and the J gene lost 0 bases, with 6 bases spanning the gap. Germline CDR1 reads SGHTA; CDR2 reads FQGTGA. CDR3 protein: CASSYSHQETQYF. The DNA of the CDR3 is TGTGCCAGCAGCTATTCACACCAAGAGACCCAGTACTTC.

This chain links TRBV5-4 with TRBJ2-7; 7 nucleotides agree with TRBD1. CDR1 and CDR2 from the germline V gene are SGHNT and YYREEE (reference sequence). CDR3 length equals 13 residues. J lost 2 bases, V lost 4 bases, and 3 bases had no gene match. The CDR3 reads CASSRTGPYEQYF. The CDR3 DNA follows: TGTGCCAGCAGCAGGACAGGCCCCTACGAGCAGTACTTC.

J is TRBJ2-1 and V is TRBV30; 11 bases line up with TRBD2. Germline assignment: CDR1 GTSNPN and CDR2 SVGIG (reference sequence). V lost 3 bases and J lost 7; bases outside the gene matches: 2. This CDR3 is built from 13 residues. The CDR3 nucleotides read TGTGCCTGGAGACTAGCGGGAGTGAATGAGCAGTTCTTC. Protein sequence: CAWRLAGVNEQFF. The full variable domain, rest sourced from reference TRBV30 and TRBJ2-1, is SQTIHQWPATLVQPVGSPLSLECTVEGTSNPNLYWYRQAAGRGLQLLFYSVGIGQISSEVPQNLSASRPQDRQFILSSKKLLLSDSGFYLCAWRLAGVNEQFFGPGTRLTVL.

This rearrangement joins TRBV9 to TRBJ2-3; TRBD1 matches at 12 bases. Germline CDR1 SGDLS, CDR2 YYNGEE. V was pared by 3 bases and J by 5 bases, with 7 bases of the junction left unmatched. The CDR3 has 16 amino acids. The CDR3 is CASSAGTGGRGDTQYF. CDR3 coding DNA: TGTGCCAGCAGCGCCGGGACAGGGGGCCGGGGAGATACGCAGTATTTT.

This clone occurred once. Its ends do not fully match the called genes, so a read error is possible. The CDR3 loop reads CASSFLAGGLGVF. The CDR3 nucleotides are TGTGCCAGCAGTTTCCTAGCGGGAGGGCTTGGGGTCTTC. V is TRBV2 and J is TRBJ2-7; TRBD2 matches at 12 bases. The CDR3 spans 13 residues. Germline V lookup: CDR1 SNHLY, CDR2 FYNNEI.

The CDR3 DNA sequence: TGTGCCAGCAGTTTCTTGGGCGGAGATACGCAGTATTTT. Translating gives CASSFLGGDTQYF. The chain joins TRBV28 to TRBJ2-3; D unclear. The ends were cut back, 3 bases at V and 5 bases at J, with 9 bases in the middle. Germline CDR1 is MDHEN and CDR2 is SYDVKM. The CDR3 has 13 residues. The variable domain in full, completed from reference TRBV28 and TRBJ2-3, reads DVKVTQSSRYLVKRTGEKVFLECVQDMDHENMFWYRQDPGLGLRLIYFSYDVKMKEKGDIPEGYSVSREKKERFSLILESASTNQTSMYLCASSFLGGDTQYFGPGTRLTVL.

V and J are TRBV5-1 and TRBJ2-7, with D perhaps TRBD2 (6 bases). Germline assignment: CDR1 SGHRS and CDR2 YFSETQ. The CDR3 runs to 14 residues. The V and J ends lost 6 bases and 0 bases respectively, with 13 bases between them. As DNA, the CDR3 is TGCGCCAGCACCCTCGCGGGGAACTCCTACGAGCAGTACTTC. It codes for CASTLAGNSYEQYF.

This sequence joins TRBV6-5 and TRBJ2-3, with D unclear. V dropped 2 bases and J dropped 1 base, with 7 bases sitting between them. The CDR3 has 14 amino acids. Germline assignment: CDR1 MNHEY and CDR2 SVGAGI. The CDR3 coding sequence is TGTGCCAGCAGTTACGAGCAAGGCACAGATACGCAGTATTTT. Its translation is CASSYEQGTDTQYF.

This sequence joins TRBV5-1 and TRBJ2-5, with a tentative D call TRBD1 (6 bases). The CDR3 consists of 13 residues. Per germline, CDR1 SGHRS and CDR2 YFSETQ. V lost 7 bases, J lost 0 bases, and 10 bases lay in between. DNA of the CDR3: TGCGCCAGCCGGGACACAGACCAAGAGACCCAGTACTTC. This encodes CASRDTDQETQYF.

The chain employs TRBV28 and TRBJ1-2; D is perhaps TRBD1 (6 bases). Germline CDR1 and CDR2: MDHEN and SYDVKM. Deletions cut 5 bases from V and 4 bases from J, with 11 bases between. The CDR3 loop spans 13 amino acids. CDR3: CASSTDRFYGYTF. The CDR3 DNA follows: TGTGCCAGCAGTACTGACAGGTTCTATGGCTACACCTTC.

The chain is built from TRBV28 and TRBJ1-2; 7 bases line up with TRBD1. Per the germline V gene, CDR1 is MDHEN and CDR2 is SYDVKM. After removal of 7 bases from V and 0 bases from J, the junction contained 5 bases not matched to a gene. This CDR3 region has 14 residues. The CDR3 nucleotides are TGTGCCAGCACCTGGGGGACAGCTAACTATGGCTACACCTTC. It is translated as CASTWGTANYGYTF.

The chain has TRBV28 and TRBJ2-6, with a weak D call TRBD2 (5 bases). The CDR3 is made up of 16 amino acids. The ends were cut back, 4 bases at V and 4 bases at J, with 14 bases in the middle. Per the germline V gene, CDR1 is MDHEN and CDR2 is SYDVKM. CDR3 protein: CASSSPGTKGANVLTF. CDR3 DNA: TGTGCCAGCAGTTCACCGGGAACCAAGGGGGCCAACGTCCTGACTTTC. The full variable domain, with the rest looked up from reference TRBV28 and TRBJ2-6, is DVKVTQSSRYLVKRTGEKVFLECVQDMDHENMFWYRQDPGLGLRLIYFSYDVKMKEKGDIPEGYSVSREKKERFSLILESASTNQTSMYLCASSSPGTKGANVLTFGAGSRLTVL.

V usage is TRBV6-1 and J usage is TRBJ1-1; a possible D gene is TRBD1 (6 bases). CDR1 MNHNS and CDR2 SASEGT come from the germline V gene. V was clipped by 6 bases and J by 4 bases, with 12 bases between them. The CDR3 consists of 13 residues. The CDR3: CASSGRGGTEAFF. The CDR3, as DNA: TGTGCCAGCAGCGGCAGGGGAGGCACTGAAGCTTTCTTT.

In its sample, this clone was seen a few times. At one end, the junction sequence differs from germline, possibly due to a read error. The J gene is TRBJ1-2, the V gene TRBV25-1; 7 positions match TRBD1. In germline, CDR1 is MGHDK, CDR2 SYGVNS. There are 13 residues in the CDR3. CDR3 protein: CASSFETGSGHTF. CDR3 DNA: TGTGCCAGCAGCTTCGAGACAGGGTCTGGCCACACCTTC.